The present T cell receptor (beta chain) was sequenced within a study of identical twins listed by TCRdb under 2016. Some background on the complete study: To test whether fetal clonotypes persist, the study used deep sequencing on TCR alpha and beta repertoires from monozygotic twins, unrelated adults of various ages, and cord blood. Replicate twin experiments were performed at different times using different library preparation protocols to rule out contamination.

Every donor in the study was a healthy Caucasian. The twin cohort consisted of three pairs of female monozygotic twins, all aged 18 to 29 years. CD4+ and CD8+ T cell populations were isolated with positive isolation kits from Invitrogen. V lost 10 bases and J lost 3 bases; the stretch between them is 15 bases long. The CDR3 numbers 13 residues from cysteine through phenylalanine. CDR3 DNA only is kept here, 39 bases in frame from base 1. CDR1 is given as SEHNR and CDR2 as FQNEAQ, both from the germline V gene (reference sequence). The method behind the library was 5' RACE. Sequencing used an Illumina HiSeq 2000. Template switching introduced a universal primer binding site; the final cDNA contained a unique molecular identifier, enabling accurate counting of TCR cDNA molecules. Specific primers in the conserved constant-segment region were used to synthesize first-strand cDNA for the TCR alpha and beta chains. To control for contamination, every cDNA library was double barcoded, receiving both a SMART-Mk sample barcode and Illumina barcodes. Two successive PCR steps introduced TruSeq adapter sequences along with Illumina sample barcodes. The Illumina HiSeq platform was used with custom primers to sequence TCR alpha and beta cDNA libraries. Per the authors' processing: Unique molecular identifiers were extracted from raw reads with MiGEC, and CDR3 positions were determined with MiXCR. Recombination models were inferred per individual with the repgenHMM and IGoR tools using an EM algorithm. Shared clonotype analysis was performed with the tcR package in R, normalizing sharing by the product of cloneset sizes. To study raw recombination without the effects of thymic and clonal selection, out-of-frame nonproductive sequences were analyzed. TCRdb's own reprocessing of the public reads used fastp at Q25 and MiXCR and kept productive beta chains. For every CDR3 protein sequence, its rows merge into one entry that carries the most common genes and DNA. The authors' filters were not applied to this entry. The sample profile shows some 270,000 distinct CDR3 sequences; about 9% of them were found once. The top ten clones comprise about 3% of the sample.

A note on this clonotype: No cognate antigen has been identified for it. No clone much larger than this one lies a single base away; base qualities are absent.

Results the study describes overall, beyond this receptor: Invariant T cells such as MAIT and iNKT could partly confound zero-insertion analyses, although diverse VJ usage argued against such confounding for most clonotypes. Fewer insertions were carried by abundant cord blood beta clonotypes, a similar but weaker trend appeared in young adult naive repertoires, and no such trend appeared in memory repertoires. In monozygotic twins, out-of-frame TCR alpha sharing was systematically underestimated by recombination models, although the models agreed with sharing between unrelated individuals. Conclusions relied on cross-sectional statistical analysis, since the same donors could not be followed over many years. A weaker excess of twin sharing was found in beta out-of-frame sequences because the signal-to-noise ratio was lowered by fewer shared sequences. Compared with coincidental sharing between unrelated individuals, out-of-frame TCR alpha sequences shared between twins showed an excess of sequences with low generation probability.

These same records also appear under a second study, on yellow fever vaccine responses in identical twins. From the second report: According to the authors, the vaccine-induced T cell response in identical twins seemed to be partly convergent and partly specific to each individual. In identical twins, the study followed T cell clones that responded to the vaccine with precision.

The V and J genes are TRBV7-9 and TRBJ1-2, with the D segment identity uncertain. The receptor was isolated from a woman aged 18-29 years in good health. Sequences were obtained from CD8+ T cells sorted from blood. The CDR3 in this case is CATTNGGHYGYTF. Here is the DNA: TGTGCCACCACCAACGGCGGCCACTATGGCTACACCTTC.